Listed below are T cell receptor beta chains from one sample, sequenced in a study of CD8 T cells in Susac syndrome. MiXCR, run by TCRdb on the immunoSEQ multiplex PCR reads, gives a single entry per CDR3 protein. The table includes hundreds of thousands of distinct CDR3 sequences, 95% detected once. The specimen was CD4+ T cells from PBMCs. These TCRs come from a human donor with multiple sclerosis. The CDR3 runs from the conserved cysteine through the conserved F or W. The D gene is left open where the match is weak. Not all rows give a size; the values are once, few, many and, for expanded clones, a class.

.,.,TRBV15,TRBJ1-1,CATSRDGGNTEAFF,TGTGCCACCAGCAGAGATGGGGGGAACACTGAAGCTTTCTTT
.,.,TRBV2,TRBJ1-5,CASSERPGDQPQHF,TGTGCCAGCAGTGAAAGGCCAGGCGATCAGCCCCAGCATTTT
.,.,TRBV20-1,TRBJ2-3,CSARDQYTSTDTQYF,TGCAGTGCTAGAGATCAGTATACGAGCACAGATACGCAGTATTTT
.,.,TRBV30,TRBJ1-2,CAWTAGRNYGYTF,TGTGCCTGGACGGCGGGCCGTAACTATGGCTACACCTTC
.,once,TRBV11-1,TRBJ2-1,CASSLARIAGKNEQFF,TGTGCCAGCAGCTTAGCCCGTATAGCTGGGAAGAATGAGCAGTTCTTC
.,.,TRBV20-1,TRBJ1-2,CSAEGEIPYGYTF,TGCAGTGCTGAGGGGGAAATTCCCTATGGCTACACCTTC
.,.,TRBV30,TRBJ1-2,CACSKRTVYGYTF,TGTGCCTGTTCGAAGAGGACTGTCTATGGCTACACCTTC
.,.,TRBV29-1,TRBJ2-4,CSVEGEDIQYF,TGCAGCGTTGAAGGGGAGGACATTCAGTACTTC
TRBD1,.,TRBV27,TRBJ1-2,CASSTRQGDGYTF,TGTGCCAGCAGTACCCGACAGGGCGATGGCTACACCTTC
.,.,TRBV30,TRBJ2-1,CAWKGQGPNEQFF,TGTGCCTGGAAGGGGCAGGGACCCAATGAGCAGTTCTTC
.,.,TRBV4-2,TRBJ2-3,CASSQDRPDTQYF,TGTGCCAGCAGCCAAGATCGTCCAGATACGCAGTATTTT
TRBD2,.,TRBV12-3/TRBV12-4,TRBJ2-3,CASSLAGGGDTQYF,TGTGCCAGCAGTCTCGCGGGGGGCGGAGATACGCAGTATTTT
.,once,TRBV9,TRBJ1-3,CASSDRIFGNTIYF,TGTGCCAGCAGCGACAGGATCTTCGGAAACACCATATATTTT
.,.,TRBV29-1,TRBJ1-1,CSVYGTVNTEAFF,TGCAGCGTTTACGGGACGGTGAACACTGAAGCTTTCTTT
.,.,TRBV3-1,TRBJ2-7,CASSPGNGAYYEQYF,TGTGCCAGCAGCCCAGGGAATGGTGCGTACTACGAGCAGTACTTC
.,.,TRBV11-1,TRBJ1-1,CASSPDGETEAFF,TGTGCCAGCAGCCCAGACGGGGAGACTGAAGCTTTCTTT
.,.,TRBV18,TRBJ2-3,CASSAGTHTDTQYF,TGTGCCAGCTCCGCCGGGACACACACAGATACGCAGTATTTT
TRBD1,.,TRBV7-9,TRBJ2-5,CASSVGQGGRWETQYF,TGTGCCAGCAGCGTCGGGCAAGGGGGCAGGTGGGAGACCCAGTACTTC
.,.,TRBV5-6,TRBJ1-2,CASSLPTGGEVAGYTF,TGTGCCAGCAGCTTACCCACGGGGGGCGAGGTCGCTGGCTACACCTTC
TRBD2,.,TRBV20-1,TRBJ2-3,CSALAGGSDTQYF,TGCAGTGCGCTAGCGGGGGGGTCAGATACGCAGTATTTT